This T cell receptor beta chain was recovered during a study of T cell responses to AZD1222 COVID-19 vaccine (dated by TCRdb to the early 2020s). In the study overall: A total of around 240 trial participants underwent TCR sequencing, of whom 200 to 220 had received two doses of AZD1222 and roughly 26 had received two doses of the MenACWY control vaccine. Trial participants were enrolled by age into 18-55, 56-69 and 70-plus year subgroups, with 148, 28 and 57 TCR-sequenced participants respectively.

Overall results and qualifications from the work: Reportedly, close to half of the unique spike-specific TCRs recognized epitopes lying outside the regions that are mutated in the B.1.351 and B.1.1.7 variants. The vaccine-associated CD4 TCRs covered the entire spike protein, and the dominant responses fell in regions 160-218 and 743-854. Participants were mostly white British, with more females than males. The authors suggested clonal diversity may have been underestimated. Conclusions about previously exposed vaccinees were limited because only six or seven AZD1222 recipients were SARS-CoV-2 seropositive at baseline. Because no samples from the day 14 peak response were available, repertoires could be characterized only after the peak T cell response. After two AZD1222 doses, both the breadth and the depth of spike-specific TCRs were significantly higher than at day 0 and than in MenACWY recipients. In the small 56-69-year group, the increase in depth fell short of significance, most likely because of low power.

The CDR3 regions of human TCRbeta chains were analyzed by immunosequencing. The paper's data handling went like this. TCRs in the repertoires were compared against a reference library of SARS-CoV-2-specific TCRs that had been generated with the MIRA antigen-specificity platform. Breadth meant the fraction of unique TCRs that were SARS-CoV-2-associated, whereas depth meant the fraction of total T cells that were SARS-CoV-2-associated. Using the MIRA data, each spike-specific TCR was mapped to the spike region that the TCR reacts to and placed in a CD4 or CD8 class. Log10-transformed breadth and depth values were compared by one-way ANOVA with Sidak's multiple comparisons tests. The table was pulled from immuneACCESS by TCRdb, which kept in-frame rearrangements only. Such tables lose some clones; where checked, under half of the loss comes from unresolved V genes, and the rest has no known cause. That table furnishes V, J and clone size, whereas the DNA furnished D and trimming. This sample comprises some 170,000 clones, 92% of them detected only once. The top ten constitute around 0.99% of the sample.

In light of the paper, this sample's time point label describes: about 28 days (+/-7) after the second vaccine dose. AZD1222 recipients with second doses at about 4 weeks or about 12 weeks were pooled, because spike-specific TCR depth and breadth did not differ between schedules. Vaccinee samples came from UK trials COV001 and COV002, including a single-blind randomized controlled phase 2/3 trial of AZD1222 (ChAdOx1 nCoV-19) in healthy adults. Trial participant PBMC samples were collected at day 0 and day 28 after the second dose for TCRbeta chain sequencing. On this clone itself: Its target antigen remains unknown. Base qualities are not provided; no much larger clone lies one nucleotide away. Other DNA variants within this sample encode the same CDR3.

This clonotype originated in an adult who received the AZD1222 COVID-19 vaccine. Sequenced material: peripheral blood, taken 28 days after the second AZD1222 dose.

In nucleotides, the sequence is TGTGCCAGCAGTTTAGGCAGCACAGATACGCAGTATTTT. Its protein is CASSLGSTDTQYF. The sequence joins TRBV12-3 or TRBV12-4 to TRBJ2-3; a confident D gene designation cannot be given. Cut back by 1 base and 0 bases, the V and J ends lie 2 bases apart. Inclusive of the bounding cysteine and phenylalanine, the CDR3 is 13 residues long. CDR3 DNA only is kept here, 39 bases in frame from base 1.